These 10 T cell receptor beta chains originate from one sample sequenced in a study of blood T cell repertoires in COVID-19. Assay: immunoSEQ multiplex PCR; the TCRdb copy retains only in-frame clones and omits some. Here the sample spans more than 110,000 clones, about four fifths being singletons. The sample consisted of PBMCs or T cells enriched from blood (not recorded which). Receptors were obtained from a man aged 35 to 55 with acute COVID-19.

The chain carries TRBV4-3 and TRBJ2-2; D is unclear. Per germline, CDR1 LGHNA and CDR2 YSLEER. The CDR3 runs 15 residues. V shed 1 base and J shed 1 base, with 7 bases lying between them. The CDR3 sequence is CASSQVTGNTGELFF. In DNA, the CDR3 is TGCGCCAGCAGCCAAGTAACCGGGAACACCGGGGAGCTGTTTTTT.

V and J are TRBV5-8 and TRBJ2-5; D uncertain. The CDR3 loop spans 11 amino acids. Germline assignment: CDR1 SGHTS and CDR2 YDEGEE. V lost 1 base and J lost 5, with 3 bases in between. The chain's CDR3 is CASSLSETQYF. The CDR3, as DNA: TGTGCCAGCAGCTTGTCGGAGACCCAGTACTTC.

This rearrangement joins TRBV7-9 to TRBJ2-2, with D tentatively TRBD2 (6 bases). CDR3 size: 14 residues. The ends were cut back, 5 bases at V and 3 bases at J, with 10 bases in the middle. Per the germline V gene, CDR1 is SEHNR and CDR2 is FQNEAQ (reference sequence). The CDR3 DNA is TGTGCCAGCAGCATTAGCGGTGACACCGGGGAGCTGTTTTTT. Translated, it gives CASSISGDTGELFF. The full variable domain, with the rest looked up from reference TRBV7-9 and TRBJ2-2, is DTGVSQNPRHKITKRGQNVTFRCDPISEHNRLYWYRQTLGQGPEFLTYFQNEAQLEKSRLLSDRFSAERPKGSFSTLEIQRTEQGDSAMYLCASSISGDTGELFFGEGSRLTVL.

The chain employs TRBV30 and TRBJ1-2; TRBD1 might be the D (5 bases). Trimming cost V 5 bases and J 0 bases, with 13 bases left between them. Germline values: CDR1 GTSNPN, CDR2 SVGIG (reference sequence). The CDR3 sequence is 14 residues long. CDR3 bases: TGTGCCTGGGGTGGGGCAGGCGCTAACTATGGCTACACCTTC. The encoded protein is CAWGGAGANYGYTF.

The CDR3 reads CAWGSFSGNTIYF. The CDR3 bases are TGTGCCTGGGGGAGTTTCTCTGGAAACACCATATATTTT. V usage is TRBV30 and J usage is TRBJ1-3; D is ambiguous. V gave up 5 bases and J gave up 0 bases, with 8 bases separating them. CDR1 is GTSNPN, CDR2 SVGIG, per germline (reference sequence). The CDR3 contains 13 residues. Complete variable domain (other parts from reference TRBV30 and TRBJ1-3): SQTIHQWPATLVQPVGSPLSLECTVEGTSNPNLYWYRQAAGRGLQLLFYSVGIGQISSEVPQNLSASRPQDRQFILSSKKLLLSDSGFYLCAWGSFSGNTIYFGEGSWLTVV.

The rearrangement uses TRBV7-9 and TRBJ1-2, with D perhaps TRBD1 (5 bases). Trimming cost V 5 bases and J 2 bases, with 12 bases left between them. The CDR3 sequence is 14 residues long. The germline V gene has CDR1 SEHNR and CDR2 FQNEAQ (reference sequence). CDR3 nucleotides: TGTGCCAGCAGCCAGGGAATGGTGAACTATGGCTACACCTTC. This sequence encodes CASSQGMVNYGYTF.

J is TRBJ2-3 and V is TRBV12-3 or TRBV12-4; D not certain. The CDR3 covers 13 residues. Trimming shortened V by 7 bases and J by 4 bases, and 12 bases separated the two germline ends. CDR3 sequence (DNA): TGTGCCAGCATTATACCTCTATCAGATACGCAGTATTTT. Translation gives CASIIPLSDTQYF.

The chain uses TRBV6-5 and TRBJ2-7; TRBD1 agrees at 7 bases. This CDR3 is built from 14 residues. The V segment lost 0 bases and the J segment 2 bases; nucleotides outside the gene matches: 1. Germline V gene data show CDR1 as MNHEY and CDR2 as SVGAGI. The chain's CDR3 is CASSYSQGPYEQYF. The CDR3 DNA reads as TGTGCCAGCAGTTACTCACAGGGGCCCTACGAGCAGTACTTC.

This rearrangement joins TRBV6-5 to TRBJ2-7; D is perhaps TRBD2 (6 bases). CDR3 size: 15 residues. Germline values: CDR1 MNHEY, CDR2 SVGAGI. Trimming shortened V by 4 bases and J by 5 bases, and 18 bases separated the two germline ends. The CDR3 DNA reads TGTGCCAGCAGTTTCTCAGGGACTGTCCATAACGAGCAGTACTTC. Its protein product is CASSFSGTVHNEQYF.

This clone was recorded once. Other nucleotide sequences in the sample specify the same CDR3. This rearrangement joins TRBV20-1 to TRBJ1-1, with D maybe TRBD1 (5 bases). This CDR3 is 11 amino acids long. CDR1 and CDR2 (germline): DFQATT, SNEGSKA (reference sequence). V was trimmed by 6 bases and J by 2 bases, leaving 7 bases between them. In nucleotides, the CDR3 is TGCAGTGCCCAGGGTAACACTGAAGCTTTCTTT. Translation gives CSAQGNTEAFF.